This T cell receptor (beta chain) was retrieved from a study of blood T cell repertoires in COVID-19. Germline assignment: CDR1 MGHRA and CDR2 YSYEKL. V lost 2 bases to trimming and J lost 1 base, with 19 bases between them. This CDR3 has 18 residues. In the authors' workflow: Amplification of reference gene primers provided the estimated nucleated cell counts. The protocol was immunoSEQ multiplex PCR, while the TCRdb copy is restricted to in-frame clones and leaves out a portion. The V and J calls and the clone size are those of that table, but D and trimming were determined from the DNA. Of some 340,000 clones in the sample, roughly nine tenths were seen once.

The chain carries TRBV4-1 and TRBJ2-3; D call uncertain. This receptor was obtained from a woman aged 25 to 39 who had been exposed to COVID-19. Input material: PBMCs or T cells enriched from blood (not recorded which). CDR3: CASSQPPPEPGGTDTQYF. The CDR3 bases are TGCGCCAGCAGCCAACCCCCGCCCGAGCCCGGAGGCACAGATACGCAGTATTTT.